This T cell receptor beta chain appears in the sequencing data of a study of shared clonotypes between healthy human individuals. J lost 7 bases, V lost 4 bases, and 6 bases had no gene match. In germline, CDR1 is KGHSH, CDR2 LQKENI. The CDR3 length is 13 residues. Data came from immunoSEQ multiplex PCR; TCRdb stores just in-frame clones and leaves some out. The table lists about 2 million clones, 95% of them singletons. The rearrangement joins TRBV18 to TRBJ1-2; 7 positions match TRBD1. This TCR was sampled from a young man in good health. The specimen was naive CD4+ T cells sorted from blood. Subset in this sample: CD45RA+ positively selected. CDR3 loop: CASSLTGWVGYTF. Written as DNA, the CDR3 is TGTGCCAGCTCACTGACAGGGTGGGTTGGCTACACCTTC.